This T cell receptor (beta chain) was found in a study of T cell responses to AZD1222 COVID-19 vaccine. Study at large: Pooled together were second doses at about 4 or about 12 weeks. Study-wide results and caveats: Compared with day 0, the breadth and depth of the Spike-specific TCR repertoire rose significantly after two doses of AZD1222. Donors were mostly white British, more females; clonal diversity possibly underestimated. Baseline seropositives among AZD1222 recipients totaled only five to seven.

As regards this clone: Its matching antigen is unknown.

The germline gives CDR1 SNHLY, CDR2 FYNNEI. This CDR3 is built from 14 residues. V gave up 4 bases and J gave up 8 bases; unmatched junction bases: 5. Measured with immunoSEQ multiplex PCR; TCRdb has only the in-frame clones, and not every one. The sample shows about 150,000 clones, nearly 95% of them seen only once. The chain carries TRBV2 and TRBJ2-4; 10 nucleotides line up with TRBD1. The input for sequencing was peripheral blood, taken on day 0 of AZD1222 vaccination. The clonotype comes from an adult in good health. The DNA of the CDR3 is TGTGCCAGCAGTGTAGGTGACAGGGGGCACATTCAGTACTTC. Translated: CASSVGDRGHIQYF.